The T cell receptor (beta chain) described here comes from a study of CD8+ T cells in alopecia areata (dated by TCRdb to 2017 to 2018). As for the study more broadly: Treated patients were enrolled in an open-label pilot trial of oral tofacitinib, 5 to 10 mg twice daily, for moderate-to-severe alopecia areata. RNA was obtained with the PAXgene miRNA kit for fixed scalp, the miRNeasy kit for PBMCs, and the RNeasy kit for mouse skin. TCRbeta CDR3 regions were amplified by immunoSEQ multiplex PCR using 35 Vbeta forward and 13 Jbeta reverse primers. In humans, TCRbeta sequencing was performed on scalp tissue and on sorted CD4+ and CD8+ peripheral blood T cells from healthy controls and from patients with patchy or totalis/universalis alopecia areata. Tofacitinib-treated patients had biopsies at baseline and at 4 and 24 weeks of treatment, with a later scalp biopsy in several patients. Scalp clonality was compared among normal scalp (n=4), patchy alopecia areata scalp (n=8), and alopecia totalis/universalis scalp (n=8). To study T cell clonal expansion in alopecia areata, the researchers applied high-throughput TCRbeta sequencing to both the C3H/HeJ mouse model and human patients. Tofacitinib was administered for 6 to 18 months, and 6 months of follow-up off drug were then conducted to assess delayed response and recurrence. For the treated patients, the SALT score, which quantifies what percentage of scalp surface area is affected, served as the measure of disease severity. The full study reports these points: Shared TCR sequences between patients were less evident than in mice, which may be partly attributable to HLA diversity in the patient population. With tofacitinib, both scalp clonality and the number of expanded CD8+ clones among the top 100 scalp clones went down significantly. Higher clonality and more expanded CD8+ clones were observed in lesional scalp than in normal scalp, particularly in alopecia totalis/universalis, a finding suggestive of antigenic drive. Many expanded lesional clones persisted in scalp and blood during tofacitinib treatment, which may partly explain relapse after stopping treatment. Because the treated cohort was small and had just a single nonresponder, larger studies are needed to establish links between baseline CD8+ expansion and response. Resident alphabeta T cells in normal human skin are also sequenced, complicating scalp TCR repertoire analysis, unlike mouse skin dominated by gammadelta T cells.

Sequences LGHNA (CDR1) and YSLEER (CDR2) are obtained from the germline V gene. Trimming at the junction amounts to 0 bases on V and 7 bases on J, and the germline ends lie 13 bases apart. CDR3 length: 15 amino acids, cysteine to phenylalanine. Only the CDR3 DNA is retained, 45 bases long and in frame from the first base. The method was the immunoSEQ multiplex PCR assay. To provide template for TCR sequencing, every sample had RNA extracted and reverse transcribed into cDNA. First-strand cDNA was synthesized using SuperScript III with a 2:1 mix of oligo-dT and random hexamers. Amplification bias was assessed with a synthetic immune receptor repertoire, and residual bias was removed computationally. Per the original workflow: Raw reads were preprocessed to remove errors, and CDR3 was defined by IMGT conventions from the conserved cysteine to phenylalanine. Clonality was computed by normalizing Shannon entropy by log2 of the number of productive unique TCRs and subtracting the result from 1. CD4 or CD8 identity of scalp clones was inferred by cross-referencing scalp TCRbeta sequences with sorted blood CD4 and CD8 repertoires. TCRdb re-hosts the immuneACCESS table, in-frame sequences only. Its copies lack some clones; in the studies checked, an unresolved V gene accounts for under half of them, and the cause for the rest is not known. Clone size and V and J calls were adopted from that table, with D and trimming inferred from the DNA. Across this sample there are 150,000 to 200,000 clones, with around 60% seen only once. The ten largest account for about 1.3% of the sample.

In this sample, this clone turned up a few times. Its binding antigen is unknown. Per-nucleotide qualities are absent, and no much larger clonotype sits a single base away. The intended sense of this specimen's treatment or condition label: oral pan-JAK inhibitor, 5-10 mg twice daily. Peripheral blood and lesional scalp punch biopsies were obtained from patients with alopecia areata. PBMCs were separated by density centrifugation and stained for CD3, CD4 and CD8, after which CD4+ and CD8+ T cells were sorted on a FACSAria. The chain uses TRBV4-3 and TRBJ1-5; tentative D gene TRBD1, with 6 bases matching. This sequence originates from a human donor with alopecia areata. The material sequenced was CD4+ T cells sorted from blood, taken between weeks 49 and 50, from a patient treated with tofacitinib. The sequenced DNA is TGCGCCAGCAGCCAAGATCGTAGGACAGAACAGCCCCAGCATTTT. It is translated as CASSQDRRTEQPQHF.